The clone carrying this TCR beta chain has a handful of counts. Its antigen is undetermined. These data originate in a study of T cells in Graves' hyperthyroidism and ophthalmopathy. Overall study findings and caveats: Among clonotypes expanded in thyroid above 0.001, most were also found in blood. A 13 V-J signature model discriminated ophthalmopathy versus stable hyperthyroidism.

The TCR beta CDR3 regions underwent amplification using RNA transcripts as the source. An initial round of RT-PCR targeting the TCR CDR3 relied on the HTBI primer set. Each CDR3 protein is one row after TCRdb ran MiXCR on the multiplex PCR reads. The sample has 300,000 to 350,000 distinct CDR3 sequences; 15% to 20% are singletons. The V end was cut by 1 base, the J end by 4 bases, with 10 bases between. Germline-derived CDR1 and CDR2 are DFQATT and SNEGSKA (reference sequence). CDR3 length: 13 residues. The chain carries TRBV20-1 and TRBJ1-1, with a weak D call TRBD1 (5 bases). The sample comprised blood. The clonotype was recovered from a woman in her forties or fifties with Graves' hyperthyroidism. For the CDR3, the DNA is TGCAGTGCTAGAGGTGTGGGGCTCACTGAAGCTTTCTTT. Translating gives CSARGVGLTEAFF.